This record concerns one TCR beta chain sequence. Some clones are missing from TCRdb's copy, which holds only in-frame ones; the method was immunoSEQ multiplex PCR. Reported are roughly 190,000 clones; the ten largest clones contain roughly 2%. This CDR3 spans 14 amino acids. V trimming: 6 bases; J trimming: 7 bases; junction bases outside the gene matches: 10. CDR1 MDHEN and CDR2 SYDVKM come from the germline V gene. This specimen belongs to a study of control samples from healthy donors and cancer patients. The TCR was taken from a woman under 40 in good health. The genes are TRBV28 and TRBJ1-2; 8 bases agree with TRBD1. Input material: blood. The CDR3 loop is CASRWTGSGGGYTF. The CDR3 DNA follows: TGTGCCAGCAGGTGGACAGGGTCTGGAGGTGGCTACACCTTC.